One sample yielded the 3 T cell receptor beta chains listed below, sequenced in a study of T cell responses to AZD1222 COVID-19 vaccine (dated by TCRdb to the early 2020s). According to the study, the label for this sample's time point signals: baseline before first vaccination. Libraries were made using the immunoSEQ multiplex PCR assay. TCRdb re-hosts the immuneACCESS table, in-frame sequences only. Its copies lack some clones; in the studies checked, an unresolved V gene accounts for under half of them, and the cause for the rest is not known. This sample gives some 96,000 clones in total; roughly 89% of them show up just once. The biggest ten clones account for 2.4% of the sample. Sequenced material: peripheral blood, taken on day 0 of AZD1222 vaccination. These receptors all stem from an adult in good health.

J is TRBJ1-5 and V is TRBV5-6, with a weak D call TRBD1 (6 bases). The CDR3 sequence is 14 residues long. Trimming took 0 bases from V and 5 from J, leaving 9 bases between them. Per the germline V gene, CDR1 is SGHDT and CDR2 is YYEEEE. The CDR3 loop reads CASSLGRGDQPQHF. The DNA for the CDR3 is TGTGCCAGCAGCTTGGGTAGGGGGGATCAGCCCCAGCATTTT.

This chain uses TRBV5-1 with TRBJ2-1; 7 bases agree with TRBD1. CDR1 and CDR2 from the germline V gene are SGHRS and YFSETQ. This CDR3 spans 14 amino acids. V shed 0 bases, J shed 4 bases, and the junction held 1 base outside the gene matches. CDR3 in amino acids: CASSLGDSYNEQFF. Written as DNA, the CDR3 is TGCGCCAGCAGCTTGGGGGACAGTTACAATGAGCAGTTCTTC. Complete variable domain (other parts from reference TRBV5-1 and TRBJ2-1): KAGVTQTPRYLIKTRGQQVTLSCSPISGHRSVSWYQQTPGQGLQFLFEYFSETQRNKGNFPGRFSGRQFSNSRSEMNVSTLELGDSALYLCASSLGDSYNEQFFGPGTRLTVL.

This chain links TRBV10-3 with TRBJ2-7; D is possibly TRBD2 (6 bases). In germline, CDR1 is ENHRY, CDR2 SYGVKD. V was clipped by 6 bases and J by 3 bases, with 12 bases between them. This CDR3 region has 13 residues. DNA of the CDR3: TGTGCCATCAGCGGATCGGGGGACTACGAGCAGTACTTC. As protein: CAISGSGDYEQYF.